This T cell receptor (beta chain) appears in the sequencing data of a study of T cells in Graves' hyperthyroidism and ophthalmopathy. About the research overall: Specimen type is peripheral blood, collected at initial diagnosis prior to any treatment.

Criteria for exclusion of patients were uncontrolled infection, other autoimmune disease, pregnancy or lactation. V lost 7 bases and J lost 6; bases outside the gene matches: 8. This CDR3 has 12 amino acids. From germline, CDR1 is SQVTM and CDR2 ANQGSEA. The investigators amplified TCR beta CDR3 regions from RNA transcripts. Initially, a first-round RT-PCR of the TCR CDR3 employed the HTBI primer set. MiXCR was run by TCRdb on the multiplex PCR reads, yielding one entry per CDR3 protein. The table records under 600,000 distinct CDR3 sequences, roughly a sixth of them present only once. The gene calls are TRBV29-1 and TRBJ1-1; 7 nucleotides match TRBD1. The sequenced sample consisted of blood. The TCR sequence derives from a middle-aged woman with Graves' ophthalmopathy. CDR3 in DNA: TGCAGCGGCCTAACAGGGGCGGCTGAAGCTTTCTTT. Residues: CSGLTGAAEAFF.